This T cell receptor beta chain appears in the sequencing data of a study of technical replicates of blood from a handful of donors. The CDR3 has 13 residues. CDR1 is SEHNR, CDR2 FQNEAQ, per germline (reference sequence). Measured with immunoSEQ multiplex PCR; TCRdb has only the in-frame clones, and not every one. The sample holds tens of thousands of clones, about 88% seen once. J is TRBJ2-1 and V is TRBV7-9, with D possibly matching TRBD1 (6 bases). This clonotype was obtained from a human donor in good health. Some clones in this sample may be carry-over from other donors' samples. Sequenced material: PBMCs. CDR3 sequence: CALVGDIDNEQFF. The CDR3 nucleotides are TGTGCTCTCGTAGGGGACATCGACAATGAGCAGTTCTTC.